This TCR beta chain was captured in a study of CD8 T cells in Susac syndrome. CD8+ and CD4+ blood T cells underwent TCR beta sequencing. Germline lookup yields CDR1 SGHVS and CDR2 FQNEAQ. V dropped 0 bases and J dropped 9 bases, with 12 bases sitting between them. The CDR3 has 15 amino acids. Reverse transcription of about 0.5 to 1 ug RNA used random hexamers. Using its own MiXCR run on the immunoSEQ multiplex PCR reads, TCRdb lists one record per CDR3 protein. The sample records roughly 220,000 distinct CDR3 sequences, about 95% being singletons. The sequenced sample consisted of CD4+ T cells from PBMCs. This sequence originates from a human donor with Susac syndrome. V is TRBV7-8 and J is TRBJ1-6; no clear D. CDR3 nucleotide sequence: TGTGCCAGCAGCTTAGCGCGCGGGCTGTTTTCACCCCTCCACTTT. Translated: CASSLARGLFSPLHF.